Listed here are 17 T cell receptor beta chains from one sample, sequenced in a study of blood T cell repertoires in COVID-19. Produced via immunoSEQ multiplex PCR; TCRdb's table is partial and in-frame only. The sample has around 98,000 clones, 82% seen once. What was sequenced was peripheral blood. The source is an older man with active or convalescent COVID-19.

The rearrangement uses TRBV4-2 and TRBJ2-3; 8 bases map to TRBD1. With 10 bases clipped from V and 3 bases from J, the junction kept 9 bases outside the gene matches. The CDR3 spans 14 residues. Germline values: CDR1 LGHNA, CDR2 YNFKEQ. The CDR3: CATARTGLTDTQYF. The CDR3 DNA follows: TGTGCCACCGCCCGGACAGGGCTGACAGATACGCAGTATTTT.

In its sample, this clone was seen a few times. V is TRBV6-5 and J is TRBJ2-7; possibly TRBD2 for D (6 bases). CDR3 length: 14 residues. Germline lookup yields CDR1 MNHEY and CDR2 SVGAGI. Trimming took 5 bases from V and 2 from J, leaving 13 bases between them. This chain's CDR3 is CASSRSAGPYEQYF. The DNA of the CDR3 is TGTGCCAGCAGTCGGTCGGCGGGACCCTACGAGCAGTACTTC.

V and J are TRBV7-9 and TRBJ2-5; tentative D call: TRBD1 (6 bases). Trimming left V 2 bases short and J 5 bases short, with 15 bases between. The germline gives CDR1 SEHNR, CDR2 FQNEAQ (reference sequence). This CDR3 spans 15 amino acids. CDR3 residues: CASSLTAGGRETQYF. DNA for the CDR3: TGTGCCAGCAGCTTAACCGCTGGGGGCCGGGAGACCCAGTACTTC.

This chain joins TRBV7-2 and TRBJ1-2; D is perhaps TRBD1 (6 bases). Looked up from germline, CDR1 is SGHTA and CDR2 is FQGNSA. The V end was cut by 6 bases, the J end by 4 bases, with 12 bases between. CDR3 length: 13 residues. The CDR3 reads CASRTTGSYGYTF. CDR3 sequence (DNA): TGTGCCAGCAGAACTACAGGGTCCTATGGCTACACCTTC.

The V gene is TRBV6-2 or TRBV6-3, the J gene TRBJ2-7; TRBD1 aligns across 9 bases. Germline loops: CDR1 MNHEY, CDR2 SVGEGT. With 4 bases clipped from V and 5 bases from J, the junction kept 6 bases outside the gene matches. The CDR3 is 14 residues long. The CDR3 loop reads CASSWGQGIDEQYF. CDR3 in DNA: TGTGCCAGCAGTTGGGGACAGGGTATCGACGAGCAGTACTTC.

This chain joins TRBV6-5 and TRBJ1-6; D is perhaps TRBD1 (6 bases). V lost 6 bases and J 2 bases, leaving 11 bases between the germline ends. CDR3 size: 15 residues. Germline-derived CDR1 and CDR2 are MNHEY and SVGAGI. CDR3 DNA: TGTGCCAGCAGACCCCCAGGGGCCTATAATTCACCCCTCCACTTT. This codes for CASRPPGAYNSPLHF.

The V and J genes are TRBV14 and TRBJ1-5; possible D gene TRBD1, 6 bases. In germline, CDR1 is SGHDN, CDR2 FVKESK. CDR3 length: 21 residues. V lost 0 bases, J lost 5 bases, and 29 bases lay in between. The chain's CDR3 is CASSQDKLRSPGVGGHQPQHF. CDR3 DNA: TGTGCCAGCAGCCAAGATAAGTTGAGATCCCCTGGGGTGGGGGGGCATCAGCCCCAGCATTTT.

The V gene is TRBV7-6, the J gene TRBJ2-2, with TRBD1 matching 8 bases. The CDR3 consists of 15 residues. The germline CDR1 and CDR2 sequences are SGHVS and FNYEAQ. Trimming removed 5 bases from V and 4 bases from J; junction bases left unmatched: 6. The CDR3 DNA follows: TGTGCCAGCAGCCCTCAGGGGGCGCGCACCGGGGAGCTGTTTTTT. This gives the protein CASSPQGARTGELFF.

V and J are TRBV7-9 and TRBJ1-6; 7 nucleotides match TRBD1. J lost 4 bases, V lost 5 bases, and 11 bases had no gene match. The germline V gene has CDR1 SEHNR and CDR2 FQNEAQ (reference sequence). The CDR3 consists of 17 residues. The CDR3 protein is CASSGGQMERYNSPLHF. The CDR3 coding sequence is TGTGCCAGCAGCGGGGGACAGATGGAGAGGTATAATTCACCCCTCCACTTT.

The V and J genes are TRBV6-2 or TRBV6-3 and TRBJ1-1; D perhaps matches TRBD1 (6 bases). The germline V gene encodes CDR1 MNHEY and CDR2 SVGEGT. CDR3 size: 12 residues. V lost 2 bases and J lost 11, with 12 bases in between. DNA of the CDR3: TGTGCCAGCAGTTACGAAGGGGGGGGCGCTTTCTTT. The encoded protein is CASSYEGGGAFF.

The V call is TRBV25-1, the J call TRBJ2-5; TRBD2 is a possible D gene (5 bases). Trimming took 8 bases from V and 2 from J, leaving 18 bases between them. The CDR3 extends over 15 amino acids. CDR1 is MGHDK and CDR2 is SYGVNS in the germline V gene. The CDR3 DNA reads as TGTGCCAGCCGCCACAGAGGGCGGTGGCAAGAGACCCAGTACTTC. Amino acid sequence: CASRHRGRWQETQYF.

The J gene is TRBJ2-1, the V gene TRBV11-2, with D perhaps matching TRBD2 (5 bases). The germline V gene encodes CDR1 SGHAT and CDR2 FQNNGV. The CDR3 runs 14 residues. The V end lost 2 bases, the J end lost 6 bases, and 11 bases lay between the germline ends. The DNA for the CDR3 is TGTGCCAGCAGCTTAAGCCCCGGGGTCAATGAGCAGTTCTTC. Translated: CASSLSPGVNEQFF.

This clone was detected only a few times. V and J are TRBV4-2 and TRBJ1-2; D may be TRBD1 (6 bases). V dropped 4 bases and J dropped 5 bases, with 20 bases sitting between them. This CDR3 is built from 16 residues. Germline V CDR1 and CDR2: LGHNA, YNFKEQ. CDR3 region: CASSRLGAGEGYGYTF. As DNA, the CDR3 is TGTGCCAGCAGCCGCCTAGGCGCAGGGGAGGGATATGGCTACACCTTC.

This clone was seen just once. The CDR3 spells CASSATRASTDTQYF. CDR3 sequence (DNA): TGCGCCAGCAGCGCGACTAGGGCTAGCACAGATACGCAGTATTTT. This sequence joins TRBV5-1 and TRBJ2-3, with TRBD2 as a possible D gene (6 bases). The CDR3 runs 15 residues. The ends were cut back, 4 bases at V and 0 bases at J, with 12 bases in the middle. Germline V gene sequence: CDR1 SGHRS, CDR2 YFSETQ.

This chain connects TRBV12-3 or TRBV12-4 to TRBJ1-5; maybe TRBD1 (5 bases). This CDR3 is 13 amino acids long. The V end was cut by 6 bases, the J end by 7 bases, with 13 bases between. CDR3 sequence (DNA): TGTGCCAGCAGCACGGGGGAACGGCAGCCCCAGCATTTT. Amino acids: CASSTGERQPQHF.

The CDR3 spells CASSFDRGLGYTF. In DNA, the CDR3 is TGTGCCAGCAGCTTTGACAGGGGGCTCGGCTACACCTTC. The J gene is TRBJ1-2, the V gene TRBV7-9, with 10 bases fitting TRBD1. Trimming removed 3 bases from V and 8 bases from J; junction bases left unmatched: 3. The CDR3 length is 13 residues. Germline CDR1 is SEHNR and CDR2 is FQNEAQ (reference sequence).

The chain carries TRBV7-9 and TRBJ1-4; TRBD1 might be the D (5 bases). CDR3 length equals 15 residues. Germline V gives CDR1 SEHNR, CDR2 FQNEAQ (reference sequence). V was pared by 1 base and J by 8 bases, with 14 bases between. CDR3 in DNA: TGTGCCAGCAGCTTAGGCGGGGGGAGCAAGGAAAAACTGTTTTTT. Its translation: CASSLGGGSKEKLFF. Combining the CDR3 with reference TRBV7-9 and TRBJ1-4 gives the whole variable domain DTGVSQNPRHKITKRGQNVTFRCDPISEHNRLYWYRQTLGQGPEFLTYFQNEAQLEKSRLLSDRFSAERPKGSFSTLEIQRTEQGDSAMYLCASSLGGGSKEKLFFGSGTQLSVL.